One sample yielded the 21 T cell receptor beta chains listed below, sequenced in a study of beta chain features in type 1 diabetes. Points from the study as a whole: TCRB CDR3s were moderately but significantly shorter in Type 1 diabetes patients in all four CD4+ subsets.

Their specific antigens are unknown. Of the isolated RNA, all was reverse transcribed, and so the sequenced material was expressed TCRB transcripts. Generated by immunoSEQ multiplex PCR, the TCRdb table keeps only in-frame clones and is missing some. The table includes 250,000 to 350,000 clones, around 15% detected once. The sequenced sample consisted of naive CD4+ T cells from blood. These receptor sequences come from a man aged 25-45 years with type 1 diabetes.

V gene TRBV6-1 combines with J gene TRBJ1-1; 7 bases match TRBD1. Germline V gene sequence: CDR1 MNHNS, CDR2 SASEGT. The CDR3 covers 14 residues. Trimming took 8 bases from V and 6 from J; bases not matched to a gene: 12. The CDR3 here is CASFQGGGGAEAFF. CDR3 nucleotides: TGTGCCAGCTTTCAGGGGGGCGGAGGGGCTGAAGCTTTCTTT.

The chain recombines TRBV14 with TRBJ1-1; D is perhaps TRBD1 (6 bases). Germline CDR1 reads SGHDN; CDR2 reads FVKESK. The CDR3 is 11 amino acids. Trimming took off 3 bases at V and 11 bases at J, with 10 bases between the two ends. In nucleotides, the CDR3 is TGTGCCAGCAGCCAGACAGGTCTGGCTTTCTTT. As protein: CASSQTGLAFF.

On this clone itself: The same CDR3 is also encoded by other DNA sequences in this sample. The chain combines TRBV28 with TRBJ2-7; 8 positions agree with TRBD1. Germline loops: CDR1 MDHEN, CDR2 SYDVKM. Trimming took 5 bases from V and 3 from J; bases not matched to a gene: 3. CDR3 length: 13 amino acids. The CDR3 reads CASSPGQGYEQYF. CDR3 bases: TGTGCCAGCAGTCCAGGACAGGGCTACGAGCAGTACTTC.

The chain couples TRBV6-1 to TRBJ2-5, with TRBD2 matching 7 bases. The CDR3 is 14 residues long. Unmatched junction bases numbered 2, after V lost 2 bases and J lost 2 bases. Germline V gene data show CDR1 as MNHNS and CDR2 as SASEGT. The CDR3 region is CASSELAAQETQYF. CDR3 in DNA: TGTGCCAGCAGTGAACTAGCGGCACAAGAGACCCAGTACTTC.

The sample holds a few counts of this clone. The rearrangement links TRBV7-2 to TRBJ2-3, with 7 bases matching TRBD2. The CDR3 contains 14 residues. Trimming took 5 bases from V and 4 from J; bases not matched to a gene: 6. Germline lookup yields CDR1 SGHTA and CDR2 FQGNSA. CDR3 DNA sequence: TGTGCCAGCAGCCTAAGCGGACTAGCAGATACGCAGTATTTT. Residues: CASSLSGLADTQYF. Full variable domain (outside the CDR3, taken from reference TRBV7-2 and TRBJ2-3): GAGVSQSPSNKVTEKGKDVELRCDPISGHTALYWYRQSLGQGLEFLIYFQGNSAPDKSGLPSDRFSAERTGGSVSTLTIQRTQQEDSAVYLCASSLSGLADTQYFGPGTRLTVL.

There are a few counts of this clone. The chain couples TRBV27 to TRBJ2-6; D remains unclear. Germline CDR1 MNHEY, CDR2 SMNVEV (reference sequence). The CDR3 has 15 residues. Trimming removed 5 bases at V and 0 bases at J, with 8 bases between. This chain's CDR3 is CASSPLDSGANVLTF. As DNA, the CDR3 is TGTGCCAGCAGTCCCCTAGACTCTGGGGCCAACGTCCTGACTTTC.

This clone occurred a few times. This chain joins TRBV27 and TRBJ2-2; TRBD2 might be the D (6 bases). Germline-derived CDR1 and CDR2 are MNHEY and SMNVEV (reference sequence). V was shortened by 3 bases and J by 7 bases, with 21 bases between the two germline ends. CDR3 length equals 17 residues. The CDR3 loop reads CASSLLSGTAFYGELFF. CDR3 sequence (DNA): TGTGCCAGCAGTTTGTTGAGTGGGACTGCATTTTACGGGGAGCTGTTTTTT.

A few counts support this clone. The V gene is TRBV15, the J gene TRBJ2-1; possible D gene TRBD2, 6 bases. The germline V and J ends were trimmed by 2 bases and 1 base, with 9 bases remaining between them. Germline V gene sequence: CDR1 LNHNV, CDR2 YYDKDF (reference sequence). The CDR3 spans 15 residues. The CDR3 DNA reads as TGTGCCACCAGCAGATATAGCGGATCCTACAATGAGCAGTTCTTC. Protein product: CATSRYSGSYNEQFF.

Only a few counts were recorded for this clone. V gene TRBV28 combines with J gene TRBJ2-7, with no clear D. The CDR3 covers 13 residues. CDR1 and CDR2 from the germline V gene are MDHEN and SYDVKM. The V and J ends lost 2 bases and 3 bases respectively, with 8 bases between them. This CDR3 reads CASSLNPHYEQYF. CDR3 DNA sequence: TGTGCCAGCAGTTTAAATCCCCACTACGAGCAGTACTTC.

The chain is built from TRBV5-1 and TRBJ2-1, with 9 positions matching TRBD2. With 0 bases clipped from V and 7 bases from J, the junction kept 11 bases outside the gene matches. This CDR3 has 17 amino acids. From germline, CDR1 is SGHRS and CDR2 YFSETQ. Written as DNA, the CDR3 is TGCGCCAGCAGCTTGGTTTCTGCGGGAGGGAAAGGAAATGAGCAGTTCTTC. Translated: CASSLVSAGGKGNEQFF. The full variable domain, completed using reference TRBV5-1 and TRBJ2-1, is KAGVTQTPRYLIKTRGQQVTLSCSPISGHRSVSWYQQTPGQGLQFLFEYFSETQRNKGNFPGRFSGRQFSNSRSEMNVSTLELGDSALYLCASSLVSAGGKGNEQFFGPGTRLTVL.

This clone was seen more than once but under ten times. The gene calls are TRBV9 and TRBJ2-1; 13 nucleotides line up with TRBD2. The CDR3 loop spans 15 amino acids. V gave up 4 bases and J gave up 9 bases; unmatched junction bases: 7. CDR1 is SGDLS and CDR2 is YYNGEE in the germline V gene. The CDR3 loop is CASSLRLAGGGEQFF. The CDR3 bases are TGTGCCAGCAGCCTACGACTAGCGGGGGGCGGTGAGCAGTTCTTC.

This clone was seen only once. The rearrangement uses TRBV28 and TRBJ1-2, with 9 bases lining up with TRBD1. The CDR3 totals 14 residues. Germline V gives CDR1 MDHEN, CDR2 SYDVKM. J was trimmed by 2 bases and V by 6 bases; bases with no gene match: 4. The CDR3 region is CASSFGQGNYGYTF. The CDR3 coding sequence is TGTGCCAGCAGCTTCGGACAGGGGAACTATGGCTACACCTTC.

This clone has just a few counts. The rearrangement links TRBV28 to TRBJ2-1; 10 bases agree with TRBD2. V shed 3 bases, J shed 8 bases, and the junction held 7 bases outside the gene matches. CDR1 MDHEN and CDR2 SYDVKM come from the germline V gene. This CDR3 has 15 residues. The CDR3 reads CASSFSGRAGYEQFF. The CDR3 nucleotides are TGTGCCAGCAGTTTCAGCGGGAGGGCCGGCTATGAGCAGTTCTTC.

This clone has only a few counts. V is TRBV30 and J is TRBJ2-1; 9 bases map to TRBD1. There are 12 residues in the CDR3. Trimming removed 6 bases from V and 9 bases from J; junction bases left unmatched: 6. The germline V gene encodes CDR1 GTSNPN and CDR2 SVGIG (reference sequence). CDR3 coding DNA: TGTGCCTGCAACAGGGGGCAGGGTGAGCAGTTCTTC. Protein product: CACNRGQGEQFF.

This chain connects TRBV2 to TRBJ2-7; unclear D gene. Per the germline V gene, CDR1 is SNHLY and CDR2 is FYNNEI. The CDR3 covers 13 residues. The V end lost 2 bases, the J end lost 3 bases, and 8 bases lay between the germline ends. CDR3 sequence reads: CASSEMSIYEQYF. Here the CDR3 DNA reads TGTGCCAGCAGTGAAATGTCAATCTACGAGCAGTACTTC.

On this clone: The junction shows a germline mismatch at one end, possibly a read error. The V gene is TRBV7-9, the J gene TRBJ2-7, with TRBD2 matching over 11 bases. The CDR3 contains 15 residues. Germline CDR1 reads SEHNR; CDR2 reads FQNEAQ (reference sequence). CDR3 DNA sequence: TGTGCCAGCAGCGTAGCGGGAGGGCCCTATTACGAGCAGTACTTC. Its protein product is CASSVAGGPYYEQYF.

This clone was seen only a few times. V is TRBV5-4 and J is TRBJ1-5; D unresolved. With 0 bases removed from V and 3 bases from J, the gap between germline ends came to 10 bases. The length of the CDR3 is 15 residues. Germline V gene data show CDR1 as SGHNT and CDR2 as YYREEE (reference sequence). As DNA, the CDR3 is TGTGCCAGCAGCTTGGATGCGGGATACAATCAGCCCCAGCATTTT. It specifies CASSLDAGYNQPQHF.

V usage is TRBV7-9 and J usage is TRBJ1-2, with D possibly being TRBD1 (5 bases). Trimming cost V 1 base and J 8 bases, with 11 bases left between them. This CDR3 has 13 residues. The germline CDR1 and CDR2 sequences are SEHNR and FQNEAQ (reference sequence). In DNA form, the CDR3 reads TGTGCCAGCAGCTTAGAACTCGGACACGGCTACACCTTC. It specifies CASSLELGHGYTF.

In nucleotides, the CDR3 is TGCAGCGTCGCGACAGGGGGGACAGATACGCAGTATTTT. Protein sequence: CSVATGGTDTQYF. V is TRBV29-1 and J is TRBJ2-3, with TRBD1 matching 9 bases. Germline V gives CDR1 SQVTM, CDR2 ANQGSEA. After removal of 6 bases from V and 3 bases from J, the junction contained 4 bases not matched to a gene. The CDR3 loop spans 13 amino acids.

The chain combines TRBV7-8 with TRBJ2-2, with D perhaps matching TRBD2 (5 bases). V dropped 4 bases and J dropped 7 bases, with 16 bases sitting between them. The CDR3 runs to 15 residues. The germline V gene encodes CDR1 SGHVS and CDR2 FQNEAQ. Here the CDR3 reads CASSSYTGKNGELFF. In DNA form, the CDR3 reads TGTGCCAGCAGCTCCTACACGGGGAAGAACGGGGAGCTGTTTTTT.

The CDR3 is CASSGTGGTYEQYF. For the CDR3, the DNA is TGTGCCAGCAGTGGAACAGGGGGGACCTACGAGCAGTACTTC. The chain combines TRBV25-1 with TRBJ2-7; 8 bases line up with TRBD1. Losses at the gene ends were 4 bases for V and 2 bases for J; bases not matched to a gene: 4. Germline CDR1 and CDR2: MGHDK and SYGVNS. The CDR3 length is 14 residues.